This is a list of T cell receptor beta chains from one sample in a study of OX40 agonist ivuxolimab in advanced cancers. This table comes from immunoSEQ multiplex PCR, and its TCRdb copy is limited to in-frame clones, with some not included. The sample contains over 70,000 clones, about 82% of which appear only once. The sample consisted of CD4+ or CD8+ T cells sorted from blood, taken in a trial of the OX40 agonist ivuxolimab. The receptors here all came from an adult with an advanced solid tumor such as melanoma, head and neck, liver or kidney cancer. Each CDR3 is given with its conserved first and last residue. The D gene is left open where the match is weak. Rows may omit the clone size; those that give it use once, few, many or a size class.

clone_size: once
j_call: TRBJ1-6
v_call: TRBV7-9
d_call: NA
cdr3_nt: TGTGCCAGCAGCTTGGGGGACCGGGGGAATTCACCCCTCCACTTT
cdr3_aa: CASSLGDRGNSPLHF

clone_size: NA
j_call: TRBJ2-7
v_call: TRBV12-5
d_call: TRBD1
cdr3_nt: TGTGCTAGTGCCCTGACAGGGGCCTACGAGCAGTACTTC
cdr3_aa: CASALTGAYEQYF

clone_size: NA
j_call: TRBJ2-3
v_call: TRBV11-3
d_call: NA
cdr3_nt: TGTGCCAGCAGCTCCACCCGACTAGATGTGACGCAGTATTTT
cdr3_aa: CASSSTRLDVTQYF

clone_size: NA
j_call: TRBJ2-5
v_call: TRBV20-1
d_call: NA
cdr3_nt: TGCAGTGCTAGAGTCGGTGAGACCCAGTACTTC
cdr3_aa: CSARVGETQYF

clone_size: NA
j_call: TRBJ2-7
v_call: TRBV7-2
d_call: TRBD2
cdr3_nt: TGTGCCAGCAGCTTAGTGCCGGGGGGGAGGTACGAGCAGTACTTC
cdr3_aa: CASSLVPGGRYEQYF

clone_size: NA
j_call: TRBJ1-2
v_call: TRBV20-1
d_call: TRBD1
cdr3_nt: TGCAGTGCCGTGACAGGGTATGGCTACACCTTC
cdr3_aa: CSAVTGYGYTF

clone_size: NA
j_call: TRBJ1-5
v_call: TRBV6-5
d_call: NA
cdr3_nt: TGTGCCAGCAGTGTTAGGCTCTCCCAGCCCCAGCATTTT
cdr3_aa: CASSVRLSQPQHF

clone_size: NA
j_call: TRBJ2-3
v_call: TRBV6-4
d_call: NA
cdr3_nt: TGTGCCAGCAGCCCCACCTCCTTGTCAGATACGCAGTATTTT
cdr3_aa: CASSPTSLSDTQYF

clone_size: few
j_call: TRBJ2-1
v_call: TRBV6-5
d_call: TRBD1
cdr3_nt: TGTGCCAGCAGTTACTCGGACAGGGGGTACGAGCAGTTCTTC
cdr3_aa: CASSYSDRGYEQFF

clone_size: once
j_call: TRBJ2-3
v_call: TRBV5-6
d_call: TRBD1
cdr3_nt: TGTGCCAGCAGTTCCGGGACAGGGGGCTTGGATACGCAGTATTTT
cdr3_aa: CASSSGTGGLDTQYF

clone_size: NA
j_call: TRBJ2-3
v_call: TRBV11-3
d_call: NA
cdr3_nt: TGTGCCAGCAGCCCAGGGGGGACATCGTTGTATTTT
cdr3_aa: CASSPGGTSLYF

clone_size: NA
j_call: TRBJ2-3
v_call: TRBV7-9
d_call: NA
cdr3_nt: TGTGCCAGCAGCTACTACAGAGACACAGATACGCAGTATTTT
cdr3_aa: CASSYYRDTDTQYF

clone_size: NA
j_call: TRBJ2-7
v_call: TRBV13
d_call: TRBD2
cdr3_nt: TGTGCCAGCAGCGATAGCGGGAGATCGGGGGAGCAGTACTTC
cdr3_aa: CASSDSGRSGEQYF

clone_size: few
j_call: TRBJ2-3
v_call: TRBV11-1
d_call: TRBD2
cdr3_nt: TGTGCCAGCAGCCGTCAGTTAGCGGGGTCAGATACGCAGTATTTT
cdr3_aa: CASSRQLAGSDTQYF

clone_size: NA
j_call: TRBJ1-4
v_call: TRBV6-5
d_call: NA
cdr3_nt: TGTGCCAGCAGTTACGGGTGGATTAATGAAAAACTGTTTTTT
cdr3_aa: CASSYGWINEKLFF

clone_size: NA
j_call: TRBJ2-7
v_call: TRBV7-9
d_call: NA
cdr3_nt: TGTGCCAGCAGCTCGGACTACTACGAGCAGTACTTC
cdr3_aa: CASSSDYYEQYF

clone_size: NA
j_call: TRBJ2-7
v_call: TRBV19
d_call: NA
cdr3_nt: TGTGCCAGTAGTAGAGACGGTTCCTACGAGCAGTACTTC
cdr3_aa: CASSRDGSYEQYF

clone_size: NA
j_call: TRBJ2-5
v_call: TRBV4-1
d_call: TRBD2
cdr3_nt: TGCGCCAGCAGCCAAGGACTAGCGGAACTGGGGACCCAGTACTTC
cdr3_aa: CASSQGLAELGTQYF

clone_size: NA
j_call: TRBJ1-1
v_call: TRBV7-9
d_call: NA
cdr3_nt: TGTGCCAGCAGCTTAGGTCCGGGGAACACTGAAGCTTTCTTT
cdr3_aa: CASSLGPGNTEAFF

clone_size: NA
j_call: TRBJ2-1
v_call: TRBV7-3
d_call: TRBD2
cdr3_nt: TGTGCCAGCAACCCGAGCGGATCTAGCGGGGGTTCGCAGTTCTTC
cdr3_aa: CASNPSGSSGGSQFF

clone_size: NA
j_call: TRBJ1-5
v_call: TRBV7-2
d_call: NA
cdr3_nt: TGTGCCAGCAGCTTATCTAATCAGCCCCAGCATTTT
cdr3_aa: CASSLSNQPQHF

clone_size: NA
j_call: TRBJ1-1
v_call: TRBV23-1
d_call: TRBD1
cdr3_nt: TGCGCCAGCAGTCAGCCATCCCGGACAGGGGGCCTGAACACTGAAGCTTTCTTT
cdr3_aa: CASSQPSRTGGLNTEAFF

clone_size: NA
j_call: TRBJ2-5
v_call: TRBV30
d_call: TRBD2
cdr3_nt: TGTGCCTGGAGGGCGGGGGGGCAAGAGACCCAGTACTTC
cdr3_aa: CAWRAGGQETQYF

clone_size: once
j_call: TRBJ2-2
v_call: TRBV6-1
d_call: NA
cdr3_nt: TGTGCCAGCAGTCGTAATCAGGGCACCGGGGAGCTGTTTTTT
cdr3_aa: CASSRNQGTGELFF

clone_size: NA
j_call: TRBJ1-2
v_call: TRBV20-1
d_call: NA
cdr3_nt: TGCAGTGCCCAGCGGGGCTATGGCTACACCTTC
cdr3_aa: CSAQRGYGYTF

clone_size: NA
j_call: TRBJ1-1
v_call: TRBV4-2
d_call: TRBD1
cdr3_nt: TGTGCCAGCAGCCCAAAAACAGGGGGCGGGAACACTGAAGCTTTCTTT
cdr3_aa: CASSPKTGGGNTEAFF

clone_size: NA
j_call: TRBJ2-2
v_call: TRBV7-2
d_call: NA
cdr3_nt: TGTGCCAGCAGCTTCTGGCAACTCAACACCGGGGAGCTGTTTTTT
cdr3_aa: CASSFWQLNTGELFF

clone_size: NA
j_call: TRBJ1-1
v_call: TRBV5-6
d_call: NA
cdr3_nt: TGTGCCAGCAGCTCAGTTTCCCGTGGAGGGGACCTGAACACTGAAGCTTTCTTT
cdr3_aa: CASSSVSRGGDLNTEAFF

clone_size: NA
j_call: TRBJ1-4
v_call: TRBV19
d_call: TRBD1
cdr3_nt: TGTGCCAGTAACACCGGGACAGGGGGACGCACTAATGAAAAACTGTTTTTT
cdr3_aa: CASNTGTGGRTNEKLFF

clone_size: NA
j_call: TRBJ1-3
v_call: TRBV7-2
d_call: NA
cdr3_nt: TGTGCCAGCAGCTTATCGGCAGGGCAAGGAAACACCATATATTTT
cdr3_aa: CASSLSAGQGNTIYF

clone_size: NA
j_call: TRBJ2-3
v_call: TRBV5-1
d_call: TRBD2
cdr3_nt: TGCGCCAGCAGCTTGGGAACTAGCGGCCCTGAAGATACGCAGTATTTT
cdr3_aa: CASSLGTSGPEDTQYF

clone_size: NA
j_call: TRBJ2-6
v_call: TRBV5-8
d_call: NA
cdr3_nt: TGTGCCAGCAGCTTCGGACAGATCCTTAGCTCTGGGGCCAACGTCCTGACTTTC
cdr3_aa: CASSFGQILSSGANVLTF

clone_size: NA
j_call: TRBJ1-1
v_call: TRBV27
d_call: NA
cdr3_nt: TGTGCCAGCAGTTTATCGTACAGGCCCATGAACACTGAAGCTTTCTTT
cdr3_aa: CASSLSYRPMNTEAFF

clone_size: NA
j_call: TRBJ1-4
v_call: TRBV6-5
d_call: NA
cdr3_nt: TGTGCCAGCAGTGCCCAGGGTTGGGAAAAACTGTTTTTT
cdr3_aa: CASSAQGWEKLFF

clone_size: NA
j_call: TRBJ2-5
v_call: TRBV14
d_call: NA
cdr3_nt: TGTGCCAGCAGCCAAGATGGTCCGACCCAGTACTTC
cdr3_aa: CASSQDGPTQYF

clone_size: NA
j_call: TRBJ1-5
v_call: TRBV19
d_call: NA
cdr3_nt: TGTGCCAGTGGGAGGCAGGGCGAATACAATCAGCCCCAGCATTTT
cdr3_aa: CASGRQGEYNQPQHF

clone_size: NA
j_call: TRBJ2-5
v_call: TRBV5-1
d_call: NA
cdr3_nt: TGCGCCAGCAGCTTGACTTCATTGTACCAAGAGACCCAGTACTTC
cdr3_aa: CASSLTSLYQETQYF

clone_size: NA
j_call: TRBJ1-5
v_call: TRBV7-8
d_call: NA
cdr3_nt: TGTGCCAGCAGCTCCCGCGGGGGGCTAGGCAATCAGCCCCAGCATTTT
cdr3_aa: CASSSRGGLGNQPQHF

clone_size: once
j_call: TRBJ2-5
v_call: TRBV10-3
d_call: TRBD2
cdr3_nt: TGTGCCGGACTAGCCCAAGAGACCCAGTACTTC
cdr3_aa: CAGLAQETQYF

clone_size: few
j_call: TRBJ2-5
v_call: TRBV11-3
d_call: NA
cdr3_nt: TGTGCCAGCAGCTTAGAGGGTCAGGGGACAGAGACCCAGTACTTC
cdr3_aa: CASSLEGQGTETQYF

clone_size: NA
j_call: TRBJ2-1
v_call: TRBV19
d_call: TRBD2
cdr3_nt: TGTGCCAGTAGCCTAAGCGGGGCTACCTACAATGAGCAGTTCTTC
cdr3_aa: CASSLSGATYNEQFF

clone_size: NA
j_call: TRBJ1-1
v_call: TRBV7-8
d_call: NA
cdr3_nt: TGTGCCAGCAGCCCCCGCCGACAGGACTCGAACACTGAAGCTTTCTTT
cdr3_aa: CASSPRRQDSNTEAFF

clone_size: NA
j_call: TRBJ2-3
v_call: TRBV10-3
d_call: TRBD1
cdr3_nt: TGTGCCATCAGTGAACAGGGGGGTAGCACAGATACGCAGTATTTT
cdr3_aa: CAISEQGGSTDTQYF

clone_size: NA
j_call: TRBJ1-1
v_call: TRBV5-1
d_call: TRBD1
cdr3_nt: TGCGCCAGCAGCTTAGGGGAGGGGGCAGTAAAAACTGAAGCTTTCTTT
cdr3_aa: CASSLGEGAVKTEAFF

clone_size: NA
j_call: TRBJ1-2
v_call: TRBV5-1
d_call: TRBD1
cdr3_nt: TGCGCCAGCAGCTTATCAACAGGGGACTATGGCTACACCTTC
cdr3_aa: CASSLSTGDYGYTF

clone_size: NA
j_call: TRBJ1-5
v_call: TRBV7-9
d_call: TRBD1
cdr3_nt: TGTGCCAGCAGCTCGTCTGGACAGGGGGCTGCTCAGCCCCAGCATTTT
cdr3_aa: CASSSSGQGAAQPQHF

clone_size: once
j_call: TRBJ1-5
v_call: TRBV6-1
d_call: TRBD1
cdr3_nt: TGTGCCAGCAGGTCCGGGACAGGGGGCGGTCAGCCCCAGCATTTT
cdr3_aa: CASRSGTGGGQPQHF

clone_size: NA
j_call: TRBJ2-7
v_call: TRBV14
d_call: NA
cdr3_nt: TGTGCCAGCAGCATTCGGGGAGCTGCTTCGGACGAGCAGTACTTC
cdr3_aa: CASSIRGAASDEQYF

clone_size: NA
j_call: TRBJ1-6
v_call: TRBV21-1
d_call: NA
cdr3_nt: TGTGCCAGCAGCACTTCGACAGGGCTTAATTCACCCCTCCACTTT
cdr3_aa: CASSTSTGLNSPLHF

clone_size: NA
j_call: TRBJ1-1
v_call: TRBV7-2
d_call: NA
cdr3_nt: TGTGCCAGCAGCTCCGCAGGGAGGCCCACTGAAGCTTTCTTT
cdr3_aa: CASSSAGRPTEAFF

clone_size: NA
j_call: TRBJ1-3
v_call: TRBV29-1
d_call: NA
cdr3_nt: TGCAGCGCCGTAGCCGGGCGCCTCGGAAACACCATATATTTT
cdr3_aa: CSAVAGRLGNTIYF

clone_size: NA
j_call: TRBJ2-1
v_call: TRBV18
d_call: TRBD2
cdr3_nt: TGTGCCAGCTCAGGTCTAGCGGACATAAGGAATGAGCAGTTCTTC
cdr3_aa: CASSGLADIRNEQFF

clone_size: NA
j_call: TRBJ2-5
v_call: TRBV18
d_call: NA
cdr3_nt: TGTGCCAGCTCACCCCCGGGGCGAGAGACCCAGTACTTC
cdr3_aa: CASSPPGRETQYF

clone_size: NA
j_call: TRBJ2-1
v_call: TRBV5-4
d_call: NA
cdr3_nt: TGTGCCAGCAGCGAACTGGACGAGTACAATGAGCAGTTCTTC
cdr3_aa: CASSELDEYNEQFF

clone_size: NA
j_call: TRBJ1-6
v_call: TRBV27
d_call: TRBD1
cdr3_nt: TGTGCCAGCAGCTCCGGGACAGGGCCCTTCCCCCTCCACTTT
cdr3_aa: CASSSGTGPFPLHF